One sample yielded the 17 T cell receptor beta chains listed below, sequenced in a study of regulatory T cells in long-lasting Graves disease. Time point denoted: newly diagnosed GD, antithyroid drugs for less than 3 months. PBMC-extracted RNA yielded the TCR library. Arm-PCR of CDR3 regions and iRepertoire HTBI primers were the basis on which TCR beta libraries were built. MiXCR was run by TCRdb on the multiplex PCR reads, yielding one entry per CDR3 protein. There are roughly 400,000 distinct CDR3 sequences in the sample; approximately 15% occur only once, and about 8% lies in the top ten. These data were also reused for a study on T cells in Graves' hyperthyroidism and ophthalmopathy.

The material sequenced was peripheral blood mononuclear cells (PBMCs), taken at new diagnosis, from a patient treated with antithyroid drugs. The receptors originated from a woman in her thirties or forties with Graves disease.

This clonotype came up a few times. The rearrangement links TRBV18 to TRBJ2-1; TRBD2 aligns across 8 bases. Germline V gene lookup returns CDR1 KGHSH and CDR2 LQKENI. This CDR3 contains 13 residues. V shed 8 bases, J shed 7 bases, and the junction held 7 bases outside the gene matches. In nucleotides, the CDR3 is TGTGCCAGCGCTAGCGGGTGGGGTAATGAGCAGTTCTTC. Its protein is CASASGWGNEQFF.

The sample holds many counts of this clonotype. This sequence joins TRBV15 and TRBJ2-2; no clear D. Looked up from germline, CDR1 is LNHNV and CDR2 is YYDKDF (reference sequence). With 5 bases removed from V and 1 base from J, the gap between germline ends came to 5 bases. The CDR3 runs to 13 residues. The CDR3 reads CATSPRNTGELFF. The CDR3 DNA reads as TGTGCCACCAGCCCACGGAACACCGGGGAGCTGTTTTTT.

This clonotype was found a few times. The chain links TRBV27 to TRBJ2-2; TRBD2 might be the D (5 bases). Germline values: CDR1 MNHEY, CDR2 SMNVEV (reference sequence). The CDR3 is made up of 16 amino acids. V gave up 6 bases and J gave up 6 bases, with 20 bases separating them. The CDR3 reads CASRPGFRGPPGELFF. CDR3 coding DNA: TGTGCCAGCAGGCCGGGATTTAGAGGGCCCCCCGGGGAGCTGTTTTTT.

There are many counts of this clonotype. In DNA, the CDR3 is TGCGCCAGCAGCTTGGGCTGGGGACAGGGGCGCACTTACGAGCAGTACTTC. Translating gives CASSLGWGQGRTYEQYF. The chain combines TRBV5-1 with TRBJ2-7, with 10 positions matching TRBD1. The CDR3 has 17 residues. Per germline, CDR1 SGHRS and CDR2 YFSETQ. V was pared by 0 bases and J by 4 bases, with 10 bases of the junction left unmatched.

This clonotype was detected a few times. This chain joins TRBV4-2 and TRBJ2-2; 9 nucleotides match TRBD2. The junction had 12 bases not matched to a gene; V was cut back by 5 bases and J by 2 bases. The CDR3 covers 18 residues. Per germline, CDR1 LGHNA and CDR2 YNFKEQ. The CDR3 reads CASSYPGGLAGNTGELFF. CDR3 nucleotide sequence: TGTGCCAGCAGCTACCCCGGCGGGCTAGCGGGAAACACCGGGGAGCTGTTTTTT.

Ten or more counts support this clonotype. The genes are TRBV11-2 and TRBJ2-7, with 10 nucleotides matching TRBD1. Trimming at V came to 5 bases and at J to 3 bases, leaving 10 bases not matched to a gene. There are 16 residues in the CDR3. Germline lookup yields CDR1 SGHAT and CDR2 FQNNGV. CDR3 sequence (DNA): TGTGCCAGCAGCCCTATTCCGGGACAGGGGTACTACGAGCAGTACTTC. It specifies CASSPIPGQGYYEQYF.

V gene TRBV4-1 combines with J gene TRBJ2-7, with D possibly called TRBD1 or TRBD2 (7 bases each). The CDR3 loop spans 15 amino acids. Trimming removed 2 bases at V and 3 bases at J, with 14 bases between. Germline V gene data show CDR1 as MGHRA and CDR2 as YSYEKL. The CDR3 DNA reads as TGCGCCAGCAGCCAATGGGACAGCGGGATCTACGAGCAGTACTTC. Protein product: CASSQWDSGIYEQYF.

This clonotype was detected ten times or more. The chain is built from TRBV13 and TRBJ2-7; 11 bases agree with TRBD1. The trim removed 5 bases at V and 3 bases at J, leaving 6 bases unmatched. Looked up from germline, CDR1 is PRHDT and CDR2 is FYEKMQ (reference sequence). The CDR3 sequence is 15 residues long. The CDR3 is CASSIKGQGVYEQYF. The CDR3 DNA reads TGTGCCAGCAGCATTAAGGGACAGGGGGTCTACGAGCAGTACTTC.

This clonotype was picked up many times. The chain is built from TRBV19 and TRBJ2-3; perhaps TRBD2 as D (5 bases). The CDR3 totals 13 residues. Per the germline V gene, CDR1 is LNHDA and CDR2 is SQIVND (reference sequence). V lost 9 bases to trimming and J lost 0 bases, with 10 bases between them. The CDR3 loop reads CASEGLSTDTQYF. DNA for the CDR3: TGTGCCAGCGAGGGTCTCAGCACAGATACGCAGTATTTT. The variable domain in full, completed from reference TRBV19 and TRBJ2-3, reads DGGITQSPKYLFRKEGQNVTLSCEQNLNHDAMYWYRQDPGQGLRLIYYSQIVNDFQKGDIAEGYSVSREKKESFPLTVTSAQKNPTAFYLCASEGLSTDTQYFGPGTRLTVL.

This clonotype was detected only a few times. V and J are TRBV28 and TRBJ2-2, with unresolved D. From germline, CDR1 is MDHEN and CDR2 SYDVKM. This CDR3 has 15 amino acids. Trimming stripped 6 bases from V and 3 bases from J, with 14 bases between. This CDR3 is CASRIADTYTGELFF. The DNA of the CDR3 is TGTGCCAGCAGAATAGCAGACACTTACACCGGGGAGCTGTTTTTT.

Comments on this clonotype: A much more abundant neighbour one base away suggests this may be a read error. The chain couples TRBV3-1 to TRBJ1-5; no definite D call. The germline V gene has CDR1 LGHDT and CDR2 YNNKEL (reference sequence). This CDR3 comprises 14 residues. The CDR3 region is CASNQGSGNQPQHF. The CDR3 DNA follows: TGTGCCAGCAACCAAGGGAGTGGGAATCAGCCCCAGCATTTT.

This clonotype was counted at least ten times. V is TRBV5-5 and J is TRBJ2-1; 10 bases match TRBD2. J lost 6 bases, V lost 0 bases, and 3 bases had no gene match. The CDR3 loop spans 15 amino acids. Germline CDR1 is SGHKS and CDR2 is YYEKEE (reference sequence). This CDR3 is CASSLASGSANEQFF. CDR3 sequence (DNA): TGTGCCAGCAGCTTGGCTAGCGGGAGCGCCAATGAGCAGTTCTTC.

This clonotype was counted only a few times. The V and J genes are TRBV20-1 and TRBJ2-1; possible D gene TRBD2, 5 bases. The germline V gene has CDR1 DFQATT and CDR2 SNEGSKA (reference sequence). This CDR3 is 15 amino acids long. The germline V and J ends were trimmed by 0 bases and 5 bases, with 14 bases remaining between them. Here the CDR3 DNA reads TGCAGTGCTAGAGAGCCGGGGATTCTAAACAATGAGCAGTTCTTC. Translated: CSAREPGILNNEQFF.

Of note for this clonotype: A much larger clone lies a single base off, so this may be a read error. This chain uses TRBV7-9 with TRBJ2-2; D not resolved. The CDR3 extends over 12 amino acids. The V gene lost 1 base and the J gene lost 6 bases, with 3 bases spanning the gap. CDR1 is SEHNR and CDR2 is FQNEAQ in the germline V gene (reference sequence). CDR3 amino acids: CASSLDPGELFF. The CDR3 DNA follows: TGTGCCAGCAGCTTAGATCCCGGGGAGCTGTTTTTT.

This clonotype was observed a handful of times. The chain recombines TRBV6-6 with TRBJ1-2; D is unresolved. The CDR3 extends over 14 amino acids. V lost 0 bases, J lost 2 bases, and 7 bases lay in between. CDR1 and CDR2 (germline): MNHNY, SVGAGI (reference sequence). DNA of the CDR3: TGTGCCAGCAGTTACTCGTCACCCAACTATGGCTACACCTTC. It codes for CASSYSSPNYGYTF.

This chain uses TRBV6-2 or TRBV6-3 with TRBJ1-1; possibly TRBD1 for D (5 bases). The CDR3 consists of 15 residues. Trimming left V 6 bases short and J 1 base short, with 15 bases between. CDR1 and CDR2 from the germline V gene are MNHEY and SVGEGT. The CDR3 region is CASRHPGKGNTEAFF. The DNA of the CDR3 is TGTGCCAGCAGGCACCCAGGGAAAGGGAACACTGAAGCTTTCTTT.

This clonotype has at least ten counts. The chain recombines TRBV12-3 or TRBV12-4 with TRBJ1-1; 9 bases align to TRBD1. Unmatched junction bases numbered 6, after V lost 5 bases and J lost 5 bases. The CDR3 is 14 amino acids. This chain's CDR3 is CASSLRQGGTEAFF. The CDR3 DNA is TGTGCCAGCAGTCTAAGACAGGGGGGAACTGAAGCTTTCTTT.